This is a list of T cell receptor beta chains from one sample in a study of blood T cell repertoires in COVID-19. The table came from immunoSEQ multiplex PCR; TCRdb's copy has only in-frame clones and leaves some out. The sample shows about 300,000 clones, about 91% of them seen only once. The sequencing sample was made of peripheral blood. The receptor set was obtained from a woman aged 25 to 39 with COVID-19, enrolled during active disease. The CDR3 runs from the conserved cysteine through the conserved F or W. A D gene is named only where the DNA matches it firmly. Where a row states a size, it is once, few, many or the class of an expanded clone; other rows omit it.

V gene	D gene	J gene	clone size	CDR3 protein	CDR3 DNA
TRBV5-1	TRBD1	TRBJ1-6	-	CASSRTGANSPLHF	TGCGCCAGCAGCCGAACAGGGGCTAATTCACCCCTCCACTTT
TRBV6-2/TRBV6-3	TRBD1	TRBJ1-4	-	CASSYRGQASTNEKLFF	TGTGCCAGCAGTTATCGAGGACAGGCTTCAACTAATGAAAAACTGTTTTTT
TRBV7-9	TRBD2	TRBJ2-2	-	CASSPRAVAPSGATGELFF	TGTGCCAGCAGCCCCCGGGCTGTCGCGCCTAGCGGGGCGACCGGGGAGCTGTTTTTT
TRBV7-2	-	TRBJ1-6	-	CASSLAPSNNSPLHF	TGTGCCAGCAGCTTAGCCCCGAGTAATAATTCACCCCTCCACTTT
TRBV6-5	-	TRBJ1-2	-	CASYNGQANYGYTF	TGTGCCAGCTACAATGGGCAGGCGAACTATGGCTACACCTTC
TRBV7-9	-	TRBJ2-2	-	CASSATWQGGAGELFF	TGTGCCAGCAGCGCAACTTGGCAGGGGGGAGCCGGGGAGCTGTTTTTT
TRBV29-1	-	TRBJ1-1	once	CSVRVNDDTEAFF	TGCAGCGTTAGAGTTAATGATGACACTGAAGCTTTCTTT
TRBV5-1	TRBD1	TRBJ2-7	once	CASSLVGQGAREQYF	TGCGCCAGCAGCTTGGTCGGACAGGGGGCGAGGGAGCAGTACTTC
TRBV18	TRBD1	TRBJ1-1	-	CASSSIGTAHTEAFF	TGTGCCAGCTCAAGTATCGGGACAGCTCACACTGAAGCTTTCTTT
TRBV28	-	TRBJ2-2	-	CASSLWTANTGELFF	TGTGCCAGCAGTCTATGGACAGCGAACACCGGGGAGCTGTTTTTT
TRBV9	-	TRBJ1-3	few	CASSAYTGLRSSGNTIYF	TGTGCCAGCAGCGCATATACAGGCCTCCGATCCTCTGGAAACACCATATATTTT
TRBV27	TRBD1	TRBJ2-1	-	CASSSRGLEQFF	TGTGCCAGCAGTTCGAGGGGGCTGGAGCAGTTCTTC
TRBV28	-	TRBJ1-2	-	CASSLIRGNYGYTF	TGTGCCAGCAGTTTGATCAGGGGTAACTATGGCTACACCTTC
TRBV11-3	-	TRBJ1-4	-	CASSSRLRGGDEKLFF	TGTGCCAGCAGCTCACGATTACGGGGTGGCGATGAAAAACTGTTTTTT
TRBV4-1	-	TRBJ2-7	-	CASSHSFAGVRNEQYF	TGCGCCAGCAGCCACTCTTTTGCAGGGGTGAGAAACGAGCAGTACTTC
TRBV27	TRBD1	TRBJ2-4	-	CASRLQGNNRNIQYF	TGTGCCAGCAGATTACAGGGGAACAACCGAAACATTCAGTACTTC
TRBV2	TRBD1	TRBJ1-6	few	CASRKSGTGYSPLHF	TGTGCCAGCAGAAAAAGCGGGACAGGGTATTCACCCCTCCACTTT
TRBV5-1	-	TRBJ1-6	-	CASSYFGETNSPLHF	TGCGCCAGCAGTTATTTTGGGGAGACTAATTCACCCCTCCACTTT
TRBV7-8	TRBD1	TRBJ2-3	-	CASRNPGGLSTDTQYF	TGTGCCAGCAGAAACCCAGGGGGCCTCAGCACAGATACGCAGTATTTT
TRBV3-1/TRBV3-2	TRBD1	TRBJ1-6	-	CASRPGTGGNSPLHF	TGTGCCAGCAGACCAGGGACAGGGGGAAATTCACCCCTCCACTTT
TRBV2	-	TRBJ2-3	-	CASSDGTPGTQYF	TGTGCCAGCAGCGATGGGACTCCTGGTACGCAGTATTTT
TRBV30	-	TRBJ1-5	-	CAWSVTSANQPQHF	TGTGCCTGGAGTGTTACCAGCGCAAATCAGCCCCAGCATTTT
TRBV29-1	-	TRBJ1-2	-	CSVEVNRESHGYTF	TGCAGCGTTGAAGTTAACAGGGAGAGCCATGGCTACACCTTC
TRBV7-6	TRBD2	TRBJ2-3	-	CASSSRLAGVADTQYF	TGTGCCAGCAGCTCCCGACTAGCGGGGGTGGCAGATACGCAGTATTTT
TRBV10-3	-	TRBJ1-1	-	CAISESEGEAFF	TGTGCCATCAGTGAGTCGGAGGGTGAAGCTTTCTTT
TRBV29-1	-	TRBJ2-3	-	CSVEVGSDTQYF	TGCAGCGTTGAGGTCGGGAGCGATACGCAGTATTTT
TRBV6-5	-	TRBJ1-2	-	CATTRNPNYGYTF	TGTGCCACTACCAGGAACCCTAACTATGGCTACACCTTC
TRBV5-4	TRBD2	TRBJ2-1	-	CASSLIRLAGESNEQFF	TGTGCCAGCAGCTTGATAAGGCTAGCGGGGGAGAGCAATGAGCAGTTCTTC
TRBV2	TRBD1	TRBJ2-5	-	CASSEGRGETQYF	TGTGCCAGCAGTGAAGGCAGGGGGGAGACCCAGTACTTC
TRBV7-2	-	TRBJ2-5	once	CASLRLGSTETQYF	TGTGCCAGTCTCCGCCTCGGGTCCACCGAGACCCAGTACTTC
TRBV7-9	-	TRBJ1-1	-	CASARADRNTEAFF	TGTGCCAGCGCCCGGGCCGACAGGAACACTGAAGCTTTCTTT
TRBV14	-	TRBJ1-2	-	CASSQGGPNLNYGYTF	TGTGCCAGCAGCCAGGGGGGGCCAAATCTAAACTATGGCTACACCTTC
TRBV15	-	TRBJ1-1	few	CATGDSNTEAFF	TGTGCCACTGGGGACTCGAACACTGAAGCTTTCTTT
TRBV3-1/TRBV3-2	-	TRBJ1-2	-	CASSRDTHNYGYTF	TGTGCCAGCAGCCGGGACACGCATAACTATGGCTACACCTTC
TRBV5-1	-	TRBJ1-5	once	CASSLGGGNQPQHF	TGCGCCAGCAGCTTGGGGGGCGGCAATCAGCCCCAGCATTTT
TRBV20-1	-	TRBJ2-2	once	CSASRGYDGELFF	TGCAGTGCTAGTCGAGGGTATGACGGGGAGCTGTTTTTT
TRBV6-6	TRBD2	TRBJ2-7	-	CASSYSREGWAYEQYF	TGTGCCAGCAGTTACTCCCGGGAGGGGTGGGCCTACGAGCAGTACTTC
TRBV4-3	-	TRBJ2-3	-	CASSLTSSRSTDTQYF	TGCGCCAGCAGCTTAACATCTAGCAGGAGCACAGATACGCAGTATTTT
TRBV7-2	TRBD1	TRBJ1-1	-	CASSLAPGGIFTEAFF	TGTGCCAGCAGCTTAGCGCCAGGGGGTATTTTCACTGAAGCTTTCTTT
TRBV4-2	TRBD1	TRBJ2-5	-	CASSQARGIGETQYF	TGTGCCAGCAGCCAGGCCAGGGGGATAGGAGAGACCCAGTACTTC
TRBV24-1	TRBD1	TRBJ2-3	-	CATRGDRARADTQYF	TGTGCCACCAGAGGGGACAGGGCCCGTGCAGATACGCAGTATTTT
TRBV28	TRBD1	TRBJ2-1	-	CASSSDRDPNNEQFF	TGTGCCAGCAGCTCGGACAGGGACCCTAACAATGAGCAGTTCTTC
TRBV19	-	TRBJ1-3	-	CASSSRGRDRPRNTIYF	TGTGCCAGTAGTTCAAGGGGCCGAGATCGCCCCCGAAACACCATATATTTT
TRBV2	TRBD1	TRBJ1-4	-	CASSSPGQGLFGTNEKLFF	TGTGCCAGCAGTTCCCCGGGACAGGGGTTGTTTGGAACTAATGAAAAACTGTTTTTT
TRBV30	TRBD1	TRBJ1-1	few	CAWSETGTTEAFF	TGTGCCTGGAGTGAGACAGGGACCACTGAAGCTTTCTTT
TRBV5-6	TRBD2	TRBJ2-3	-	CASSNSGGRTYF	TGTGCCAGCAGTAACAGCGGGGGCCGCACATATTTT
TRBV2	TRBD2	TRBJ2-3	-	CANSGGTTDTQYF	TGTGCCAATAGCGGGGGGACCACAGATACGCAGTATTTT
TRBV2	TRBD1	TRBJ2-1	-	CASSTDRGYNEQFF	TGTGCCAGCAGTACTGACAGGGGCTACAATGAGCAGTTCTTC
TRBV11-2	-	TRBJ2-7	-	CASSPGTTYEQYF	TGTGCCAGCAGCCCCGGGACAACCTACGAGCAGTACTTC
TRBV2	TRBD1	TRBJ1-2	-	CASSEVAGGIYGYTF	TGTGCCAGCAGTGAAGTGGCAGGGGGGATCTATGGCTACACCTTC